This T cell receptor beta chain was identified in a study of blood T cell repertoires in COVID-19. Study-wide context: Acute and convalescent COVID-19 specimens originated in the United States, Italy and Spain. Sample material is recorded as cDNA or gDNA derived from T cells, B-cell-depleted T cells, or PBMCs.

Authors' data handling: Estimated nucleated cell counts came from reference gene primer amplification. Assay used: immunoSEQ multiplex PCR; TCRdb lists only in-frame clones, some missing. D and trimming come from the DNA, and the V and J calls and clone size come from that table. Counted here are some 180,000 clones, 90% occurring once; the ten biggest clones make up 0.5% to 0.55%. In this sample, this clone turned up once. V lost 4 bases and J lost 0, with 15 bases in between. This CDR3 spans 17 amino acids. Germline V lookup: CDR1 MNHEY, CDR2 SVGEGT. The source of this sequence is a man aged 50-59 years with acute or convalescent COVID-19. The specimen sequenced was peripheral blood. The chain has TRBV6-2 or TRBV6-3 and TRBJ2-2; D may be TRBD1 (6 bases). The CDR3 sequence: CASSLLQGNPNTGELFF. DNA for the CDR3: TGTGCCAGCAGTTTATTACAGGGCAATCCGAACACCGGGGAGCTGTTTTTT.